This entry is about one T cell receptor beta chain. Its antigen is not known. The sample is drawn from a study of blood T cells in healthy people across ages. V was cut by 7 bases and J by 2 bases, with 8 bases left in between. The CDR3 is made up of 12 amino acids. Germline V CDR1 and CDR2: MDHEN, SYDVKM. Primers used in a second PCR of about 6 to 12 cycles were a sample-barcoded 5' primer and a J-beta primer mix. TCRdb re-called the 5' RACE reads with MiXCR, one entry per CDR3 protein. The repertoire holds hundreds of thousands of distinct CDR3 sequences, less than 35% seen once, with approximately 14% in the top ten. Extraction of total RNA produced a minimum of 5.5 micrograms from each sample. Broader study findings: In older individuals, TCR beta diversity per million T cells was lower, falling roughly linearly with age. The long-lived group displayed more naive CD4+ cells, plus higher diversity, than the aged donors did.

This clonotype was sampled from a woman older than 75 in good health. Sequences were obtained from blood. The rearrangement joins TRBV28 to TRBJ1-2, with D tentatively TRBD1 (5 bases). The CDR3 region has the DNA TGTGCCAGCAAACAGGTGAACTATGGCTACACCTTC. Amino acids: CASKQVNYGYTF.